This T cell receptor beta chain is drawn from a study of T cell clonotyping in hematopoietic cell transplantation. Clones were read by immunoSEQ multiplex PCR, and TCRdb kept only the in-frame ones, dropping some. The sample holds 6,000 or so clones, around 80% seen once. Germline-derived CDR1 and CDR2 are MNHEY and SVGAGI. Trimming pared 7 bases from V and 3 bases from J, leaving 17 bases between. This CDR3 region has 15 residues. The rearrangement uses TRBV6-5 and TRBJ2-3, with D perhaps TRBD2 (5 bases). Sequencing used peripheral blood mononuclear cells, obtained 180 days after allogeneic stem cell transplant. This receptor was taken from a male patient between 65 and 79 years old who had an allogeneic stem cell transplant from an unrelated donor, so T cells may come from the graft donor. Some clones in this sample may be carry-over from other donors' samples. CDR3 region: CASTDTGKSTDTQYF. The DNA for the CDR3 is TGTGCCAGCACGGATACCGGGAAGTCTACAGATACGCAGTATTTT.